The rows below give T cell receptor beta chains drawn from one sample of a study of T-cell reconstitution after alpha-beta-depleted transplantation in children. From the PCR reads, TCRdb called clonotypes with MiXCR, one entry per CDR3 protein. In the table there are about 400,000 distinct CDR3 sequences, roughly 22% of which are singletons. Sequencing used PBMCs from the stem cell graft donor, obtained from the stem cell graft. These receptors all stem from a human donor who donated a stem cell graft to a child with acute myeloid leukemia. CDR3s include the opening cysteine and the closing phenylalanine or tryptophan. The order of the fields is V gene, D gene, clone size, J gene, CDR3 DNA, CDR3 protein. The D gene is left open where the match is weak. Not all rows give a size; the values are once, few, many and, for expanded clones, a class.

v_call: TRBV7-3; d_call: .; clone_size: many; j_call: TRBJ2-1; cdr3_nt: TGTGCCAGCAGCCGACAGGAGGGTCTCAATGAGCAGTTCTTC; cdr3_aa: CASSRQEGLNEQFF
v_call: TRBV7-9; d_call: TRBD2; clone_size: .; j_call: TRBJ2-3; cdr3_nt: TGTGCCAGCAGCTACGGACTAGCGGGGTCAGATACGCAGTATTTT; cdr3_aa: CASSYGLAGSDTQYF
v_call: TRBV10-3; d_call: .; clone_size: .; j_call: TRBJ2-7; cdr3_nt: TGTGCCACACTTCGGACAGACGCCTACGAGCAGTACTTC; cdr3_aa: CATLRTDAYEQYF
v_call: TRBV6-1; d_call: .; clone_size: few; j_call: TRBJ2-6; cdr3_nt: TGTGCCAGCAGTGAATTTGGTATGAGCGCTGGGGCCAACGTCCTGACTTTC; cdr3_aa: CASSEFGMSAGANVLTF
v_call: TRBV20-1; d_call: TRBD2; clone_size: .; j_call: TRBJ2-3; cdr3_nt: TGCAGTGCTAGAGACTACTCACTAGCGGGAGATCTGAGGGGGACAGATACGCAGTATTTT; cdr3_aa: CSARDYSLAGDLRGTDTQYF
v_call: TRBV20-1; d_call: .; clone_size: many; j_call: TRBJ2-5; cdr3_nt: TGCAGTGCTAGGCAGGGTGAGACCCAGTACTTC; cdr3_aa: CSARQGETQYF
v_call: TRBV12-3/TRBV12-4; d_call: .; clone_size: once; j_call: TRBJ2-3; cdr3_nt: TGTGCCAGCACCCGTAGAACAATTCAGTATTTT; cdr3_aa: CASTRRTIQYF
v_call: TRBV14; d_call: TRBD2; clone_size: few; j_call: TRBJ2-5; cdr3_nt: TGTGCCAGCAGCGCCCAATTAGCGGGAGAGACCCAGTACTTC; cdr3_aa: CASSAQLAGETQYF
v_call: TRBV5-5; d_call: .; clone_size: few; j_call: TRBJ2-1; cdr3_nt: TGTGCCAGCAGCTTGATGGGACTTACCAACAATGAGCAGTTCTTC; cdr3_aa: CASSLMGLTNNEQFF
v_call: TRBV29-1; d_call: .; clone_size: few; j_call: TRBJ1-4; cdr3_nt: TGCAGCGTCGACGGTGATGGTCGTAAACTGTTTTTT; cdr3_aa: CSVDGDGRKLFF
v_call: TRBV5-1; d_call: .; clone_size: few; j_call: TRBJ2-5; cdr3_nt: TGCGCCAGCAGCTCCCGGGGCGAAGGGCCCCAGTACTTC; cdr3_aa: CASSSRGEGPQYF
v_call: TRBV25-1; d_call: .; clone_size: .; j_call: TRBJ2-1; cdr3_nt: TGTGCCAGCAGTGCGGCCCACCGAAATGGGAATGAGCAGTTCTTC; cdr3_aa: CASSAAHRNGNEQFF
v_call: TRBV18; d_call: .; clone_size: .; j_call: TRBJ2-7; cdr3_nt: TGTGCCAGCTCACCTGAACAGGGTACCTACGAGCAGTACTTC; cdr3_aa: CASSPEQGTYEQYF
v_call: TRBV5-1; d_call: .; clone_size: many; j_call: TRBJ2-1; cdr3_nt: TGCGCCAGCATGGGAGCGGCATCAAGCTCCTACAATGAGCAGTTCTTC; cdr3_aa: CASMGAASSSYNEQFF
v_call: TRBV7-2; d_call: TRBD2; clone_size: .; j_call: TRBJ2-7; cdr3_nt: TGTGCCTGCAGCTTCGTAAGACTAGCGCCAACCTACGAGCAGTACTTC; cdr3_aa: CACSFVRLAPTYEQYF
v_call: TRBV12-3/TRBV12-4; d_call: .; clone_size: many; j_call: TRBJ1-5; cdr3_nt: TGTGCCAGCAGCCCGGACAGTAATCAGCCCCAGCATTTT; cdr3_aa: CASSPDSNQPQHF
v_call: TRBV6-2/TRBV6-3; d_call: .; clone_size: few; j_call: TRBJ2-7; cdr3_nt: TGTGCCAGCAGTTACGGTCGGCAATTCCGTTTCTACGAGCAGTACTTC; cdr3_aa: CASSYGRQFRFYEQYF
v_call: TRBV2; d_call: .; clone_size: .; j_call: TRBJ2-2; cdr3_nt: TGTGCCAGCTGGTACCCGAACACCGGGGAGCTGTTTTTT; cdr3_aa: CASWYPNTGELFF
v_call: TRBV3-1; d_call: .; clone_size: .; j_call: TRBJ1-1; cdr3_nt: TGTGCCAGCAGCCAAGTTTTGAACACTGAAGCTTTCTTT; cdr3_aa: CASSQVLNTEAFF
v_call: TRBV24-1; d_call: .; clone_size: .; j_call: TRBJ2-1; cdr3_nt: TGTGCCACCAGTTCCCCCTGGGCCTACAATCAGCAGTTCTTC; cdr3_aa: CATSSPWAYNQQFF
v_call: TRBV12-3/TRBV12-4; d_call: TRBD2; clone_size: .; j_call: TRBJ2-5; cdr3_nt: TGTGCCAGCAGTTTAGTAGCGGGATCCCCCAAGACCCAGTACTTC; cdr3_aa: CASSLVAGSPKTQYF